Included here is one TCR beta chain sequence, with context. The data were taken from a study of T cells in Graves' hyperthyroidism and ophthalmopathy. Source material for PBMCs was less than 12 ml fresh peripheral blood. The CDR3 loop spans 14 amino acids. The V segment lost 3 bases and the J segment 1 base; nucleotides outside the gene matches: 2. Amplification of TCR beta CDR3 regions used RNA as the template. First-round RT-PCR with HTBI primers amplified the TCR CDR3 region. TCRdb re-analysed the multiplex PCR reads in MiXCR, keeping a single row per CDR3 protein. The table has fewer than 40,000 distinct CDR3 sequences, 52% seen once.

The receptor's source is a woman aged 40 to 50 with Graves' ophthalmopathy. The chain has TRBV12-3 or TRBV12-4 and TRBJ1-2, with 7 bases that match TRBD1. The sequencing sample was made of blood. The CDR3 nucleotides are TGTGCCAGCAGTTTTTGGGACAGTAACTATGGCTACACCTTC. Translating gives CASSFWDSNYGYTF.